Shown below are 17 T cell receptor beta chains from a single sample sequenced in a study of post-analysis software for immune sequencing data. General study findings and limits: Five TRBV segments appeared more often in patients than in controls, and TRBV5-6, TRBV5-1 and TRBV20-1 were among these.

Every TCR beta cDNA library bore unique molecular identifiers. TCRdb reprocessed the PCR reads via MiXCR and lists one record per CDR3 protein. The sample has about 810,000 distinct CDR3 sequences, 53% seen once. Their cognate antigens are unknown. Sequenced input: blood. The receptors shown here come from a girl aged 10-17 years with multiple sclerosis.

The rearrangement joins TRBV3-1 to TRBJ2-7; D possibly uses TRBD1 or TRBD2 (5 bases each). Trimming cost V 6 bases and J 4 bases, with 19 bases left between them. The CDR3 covers 15 residues. Looked up from germline, CDR1 is LGHDT and CDR2 is YNNKEL (reference sequence). The CDR3 protein is CASRGRGTGGYEQYF. The CDR3 DNA is TGTGCCAGCAGAGGTAGGGGAACAGGAGGATACGAGCAGTACTTC.

V and J are TRBV13 and TRBJ2-5; possible D gene TRBD2, 5 bases. Deletions cut 5 bases from V and 3 bases from J, with 13 bases between. The CDR3 runs 14 residues. Germline V CDR1 and CDR2: PRHDT, FYEKMQ (reference sequence). The CDR3 coding sequence is TGTGCCAGCAGCCCGCATAGCGCCGAAGAGACCCAGTACTTC. It encodes CASSPHSAEETQYF.

This sequence joins TRBV4-1 and TRBJ2-1; the D gene is possibly TRBD2 (6 bases). Looked up from germline, CDR1 is MGHRA and CDR2 is YSYEKL. The CDR3 spans 15 residues. The V end lost 2 bases, the J end lost 2 bases, and 10 bases lay between the germline ends. In DNA, the CDR3 is TGCGCCAGCAGCCAAACGGAGCGGGCCTACAATGAGCAGTTCTTC. Protein product: CASSQTERAYNEQFF.

The V and J genes are TRBV25-1 and TRBJ2-3; 10 bases align to TRBD1. V shed 2 bases, J shed 8 bases, and the junction held 7 bases outside the gene matches. The CDR3 runs to 15 residues. Germline lookup yields CDR1 MGHDK and CDR2 SYGVNS. The CDR3 sequence: CASSEDRGLRRTQYF. The DNA for the CDR3 is TGTGCCAGCAGTGAAGACAGGGGGCTTAGGCGTACGCAGTATTTT.

This clonotype was detected a few times. This chain connects TRBV7-9 to TRBJ2-5, with 11 bases fitting TRBD2. This CDR3 has 14 residues. With V trimmed by 8 bases and J by 10 bases, 12 bases remained unmatched. CDR1 and CDR2 from the germline V gene are SEHNR and FQNEAQ (reference sequence). The CDR3, as DNA: TGTGCCAGCGGCCGCATAGCGGGGGGGCCCGTCCAGTACTTC. This encodes CASGRIAGGPVQYF.

The chain uses TRBV4-1 and TRBJ1-6, with D unclear. Germline-derived CDR1 and CDR2 are MGHRA and YSYEKL. Trimming removed 1 base at V and 7 bases at J, with 11 bases between. The CDR3 is 15 residues long. The CDR3 region has the DNA TGCGCCAGCAGCCAAGGTGGAGGAGGCAATTCACCCCTCCACTTT. Its translation: CASSQGGGGNSPLHF.

The CDR3, as DNA: TGTGCCAGCGGCCGGGACTACGGGCTCGATGAGCAGTTCTTC. It yields the protein CASGRDYGLDEQFF. The chain combines TRBV25-1 with TRBJ2-1, with 7 positions matching TRBD2. The CDR3 runs to 14 residues. Germline trimming cut 8 bases from V and 8 bases from J; bases unmatched to any gene: 12. Germline V lookup: CDR1 MGHDK, CDR2 SYGVNS.

The chain links TRBV13 to TRBJ1-1, with no clear D. The V end lost 4 bases, the J end lost 0 bases, and 6 bases lay between the germline ends. Per germline, CDR1 PRHDT and CDR2 FYEKMQ (reference sequence). This CDR3 has 13 residues. The CDR3 bases are TGTGCCAGCAGCTCCCGGATGAACACTGAAGCTTTCTTT. It encodes CASSSRMNTEAFF.

In its sample, this clonotype was seen a few times. This chain connects TRBV12-3 or TRBV12-4 to TRBJ2-4, with 13 bases fitting TRBD2. The CDR3 spans 18 residues. Unmatched junction bases numbered 9, after V lost 6 bases and J lost 1 base. CDR3 in DNA: TGTGCCAGCAGGGCCCCACTAGCGGGGGGGCTGGCCAAAAACATTCAGTACTTC. Protein product: CASRAPLAGGLAKNIQYF.

A few counts support this clonotype. V usage is TRBV5-1 and J usage is TRBJ1-1, with TRBD1 matching over 7 bases. Germline V gene lookup returns CDR1 SGHRS and CDR2 YFSETQ. Trimming at V came to 4 bases and at J to 5 bases, leaving 8 bases not matched to a gene. CDR3 length: 14 residues. The CDR3 sequence: CASSPRGLGTEAFF. As DNA, the CDR3 is TGCGCCAGCAGCCCGAGGGGGCTCGGGACTGAAGCTTTCTTT. Complete variable domain (other parts from reference TRBV5-1 and TRBJ1-1): KAGVTQTPRYLIKTRGQQVTLSCSPISGHRSVSWYQQTPGQGLQFLFEYFSETQRNKGNFPGRFSGRQFSNSRSEMNVSTLELGDSALYLCASSPRGLGTEAFFGQGTRLTVV.

V is TRBV15 and J is TRBJ1-2; D not certain. The germline V gene has CDR1 LNHNV and CDR2 YYDKDF (reference sequence). Trimming left V 5 bases short and J 3 bases short, with 16 bases between. The CDR3 is 15 amino acids. The CDR3 protein is CATSPLDRYYYGYTF. DNA of the CDR3: TGTGCCACCAGCCCTCTAGACCGCTACTACTATGGCTACACCTTC.

The chain couples TRBV12-3 or TRBV12-4 to TRBJ2-1; D call uncertain. The CDR3 is 14 amino acids. V was pared by 10 bases and J by 7 bases, with 20 bases between. The CDR3: CATSKRTLTNEQFF. CDR3 bases: TGTGCCACCTCAAAAAGGACCCTAACGAATGAGCAGTTCTTC.

Comment on this clonotype: The junction does not match germline at one end; this may be a read error. The rearrangement uses TRBV3-1 and TRBJ2-1; D assignment may be TRBD1 or TRBD2 (6 bases each). The CDR3 has 17 residues. Germline CDR1 reads LGHDT; CDR2 reads YNNKEL (reference sequence). The CDR3 nucleotides are TGTGCCAGCAGCCAAGGAAAGGGGGGCGCATCCTACATTGAGCAGTTCTTC. Residues: CASSQGKGGASYIEQFF.

The V gene is TRBV4-2, the J gene TRBJ2-2; D ambiguous. From germline, CDR1 is LGHNA and CDR2 YNFKEQ. V lost 4 bases and J lost 6, with 12 bases in between. This CDR3 has 14 amino acids. CDR3 sequence (DNA): TGTGCCAGCAGCCGAAATACTGAGCCCGGGGAGCTGTTTTTT. It codes for CASSRNTEPGELFF.

In its sample, this clonotype was seen a few times. V and J are TRBV29-1 and TRBJ2-1, with D hard to call. V was cut by 0 bases and J by 7 bases, with 7 bases left in between. The germline gives CDR1 SQVTM, CDR2 ANQGSEA. The CDR3 length is 12 residues. Written as DNA, the CDR3 is TGCAGCGTTGAAGATCTAACTAATGAGCAGTTCTTC. It yields the protein CSVEDLTNEQFF.

Regarding this clonotype: The germline gene is not matched at one end of the junction; a read error may be the cause. CDR3 residues: CVSSLSRDSLATGELFF. CDR3 bases: TGTGTCAGCAGCTTATCTCGGGACTCCCTCGCCACCGGGGAGCTGTTTTTT. This sequence joins TRBV7-3 and TRBJ2-2, with TRBD2 as a possible D gene (6 bases). Germline-derived CDR1 and CDR2 are SGHTA and FQGTGA. The CDR3 runs 17 residues.

V gene TRBV6-1 combines with J gene TRBJ1-5, with 12 bases matching TRBD1. Germline CDR1 and CDR2: MNHNS and SASEGT. The junction had 10 bases not matched to a gene; V was cut back by 7 bases and J by 0 bases. The CDR3 runs to 18 residues. CDR3 nucleotide sequence: TGTGCCAGCACCACGGGACAGGGGGCGGCGAATAGCAATCAGCCCCAGCATTTT. It is translated as CASTTGQGAANSNQPQHF.